This T cell receptor beta chain was identified in a study of CD8 T cells in Susac syndrome. CDR3 length equals 14 residues. Per germline, CDR1 SGHAT and CDR2 FQNNGV. Trimming left V 7 bases short and J 2 bases short, with 12 bases between. Reverse transcription of roughly 0.5 to 1 ug RNA was carried out with random hexamers. TCR beta CDR3 was amplified by immunoSEQ covering 54 Vbeta and 13 Jbeta. In TCRdb, the immunoSEQ multiplex PCR reads were re-called with MiXCR into one record per CDR3 protein. The data contain more than 150,000 distinct CDR3 sequences, 95% of them seen just once; the ten biggest clones take up 0.15%. Sequencing of TCR beta was performed on blood CD8+ T cells and on blood CD4+ T cells.

The rearrangement joins TRBV11-2 to TRBJ2-1; D gene uncertain. Material for sequencing was CD8+ T cells from PBMCs. The receptor's source is a human donor with multiple sclerosis. The CDR3 here is CASINFVTYNEQFF. As DNA, the CDR3 is TGTGCCAGCATAAATTTTGTGACCTACAATGAGCAGTTCTTC.